A single sample gave rise to the 12 T cell receptor beta chains below, sequenced in a study of chemoradiotherapy in HPV16-positive cancers. Only in-frame clones appear in the TCRdb table, and some are missing; sequencing was by immunoSEQ multiplex PCR. The sample contains around 4,400 clones, about nine tenths of which appear only once. This material was acquired from a patient who underwent chemoradiotherapy. All receptors come from a human donor with HPV-associated anogenital cancer.

V is TRBV15 and J is TRBJ2-1; TRBD1 or TRBD2 may be the D gene (5 bases each). The V gene's germline CDR1 is LNHNV and CDR2 YYDKDF (reference sequence). V was trimmed by 0 bases and J by 0 bases, leaving 6 bases between them. The CDR3 extends over 15 amino acids. CDR3 DNA sequence: TGTGCCACCAGCAGAGAAGGGACCTCCTACAATGAGCAGTTCTTC. It specifies CATSREGTSYNEQFF.

V gene TRBV19 combines with J gene TRBJ1-3; D unresolved. V was shortened by 7 bases and J by 0 bases, with 13 bases between the two germline ends. Germline lookup yields CDR1 LNHDA and CDR2 SQIVND (reference sequence). CDR3 length: 15 residues. The CDR3 DNA sequence: TGTGCCAGTATCAACAGTTTACTCTCTGGAAACACCATATATTTT. Translated, it gives CASINSLLSGNTIYF. Variable domain in full (rest from reference TRBV19 and TRBJ1-3): DGGITQSPKYLFRKEGQNVTLSCEQNLNHDAMYWYRQDPGQGLRLIYYSQIVNDFQKGDIAEGYSVSREKKESFPLTVTSAQKNPTAFYLCASINSLLSGNTIYFGEGSWLTVV.

This clone occurred once. This sequence joins TRBV6-6 and TRBJ2-3; TRBD2 might be the D (6 bases). The V gene lost 5 bases and the J gene lost 0 bases, with 9 bases spanning the gap. The germline V gene encodes CDR1 MNHNY and CDR2 SVGAGI (reference sequence). The CDR3 sequence is 14 residues long. The CDR3 protein is CASSRRDSTDTQYF. The CDR3 DNA sequence: TGTGCCAGCAGTCGGCGGGATAGCACAGATACGCAGTATTTT.

This clone appeared a single time. CDR3: CASSGGFKETQYF. The CDR3 DNA reads as TGTGCCAGCAGTGGCGGCTTCAAAGAGACCCAGTACTTC. The rearrangement uses TRBV2 and TRBJ2-5; D unresolved. V dropped 4 bases and J dropped 3 bases, with 9 bases sitting between them. The CDR3 contains 13 residues. In germline, CDR1 is SNHLY, CDR2 FYNNEI.

V and J are TRBV30 and TRBJ1-1; D ambiguous. CDR3 length equals 15 residues. V lost 6 bases and J lost 0, with 17 bases in between. The germline V gene encodes CDR1 GTSNPN and CDR2 SVGIG (reference sequence). The CDR3 loop is CACQTLPGLNTEAFF. The CDR3 nucleotides are TGTGCCTGCCAAACCCTGCCAGGCCTGAACACTGAAGCTTTCTTT.

Only a few counts were recorded for this clone. This chain connects TRBV27 to TRBJ2-1, with 7 bases aligning to TRBD2. Germline V gives CDR1 MNHEY, CDR2 SMNVEV (reference sequence). Unmatched junction bases numbered 2, after V lost 3 bases and J lost 0 bases. The CDR3 length is 15 residues. The CDR3 sequence is CASSFLAVSYNEQFF. The CDR3 DNA follows: TGTGCCAGCAGTTTTCTAGCGGTCTCCTACAATGAGCAGTTCTTC.

This rearrangement joins TRBV6-4 to TRBJ2-7; 8 nucleotides align to TRBD1. This CDR3 has 13 residues. Trimming removed 4 bases from V and 6 bases from J; junction bases left unmatched: 5. CDR1 is MRHNA and CDR2 is SNTAGT in the germline V gene. CDR3: CASSATDRGEQYF. CDR3 DNA: TGTGCCAGCAGTGCTACAGACAGGGGCGAGCAGTACTTC.

The chain employs TRBV5-6 and TRBJ2-5; D could derive from TRBD1 or TRBD2 (5 bases each). V lost 5 bases and J 1 base, leaving 12 bases between the germline ends. Germline CDR1 is SGHDT and CDR2 is YYEEEE. The CDR3 totals 14 residues. DNA of the CDR3: TGTGCCAGCAGGTGGGACCGACGCCAAGAGACCCAGTACTTC. Residues: CASRWDRRQETQYF.

J is TRBJ2-2 and V is TRBV19; 11 bases agree with TRBD2. V lost 3 bases and J lost 3; bases outside the gene matches: 3. Germline V CDR1 and CDR2: LNHDA, SQIVND (reference sequence). The CDR3 totals 16 residues. CDR3 amino acids: CASSIRLAGYTGELFF. Here the CDR3 DNA reads TGTGCCAGTAGTATTAGACTAGCGGGATACACCGGGGAGCTGTTTTTT.

V is TRBV11-3 and J is TRBJ1-2, with D hard to call. V was clipped by 3 bases and J by 4 bases, with 6 bases between them. The length of the CDR3 is 12 residues. The germline CDR1 and CDR2 sequences are SGHNT and YENEEA. In DNA form, the CDR3 reads TGTGCCAGCAGCTTGGGCCTCTATGGCTACACCTTC. This translates into CASSLGLYGYTF. Full variable domain (remainder filled in from reference TRBV11-3 and TRBJ1-2): EAGVVQSPRYKIIEKKQPVAFWCNPISGHNTLYWYLQNLGQGPELLIRYENEEAVDDSQLPKDRFSAERLKGVDSTLKIQPAELGDSAVYLCASSLGLYGYTFGSGTRLTVV.

The V and J genes are TRBV5-1 and TRBJ1-2; D is ambiguous. The CDR3 consists of 15 residues. Germline V gives CDR1 SGHRS, CDR2 YFSETQ. V was shortened by 0 bases and J by 0 bases, with 9 bases between the two germline ends. CDR3 DNA: TGCGCCAGCAGCTTGGGTGCGGCCGCTAACTATGGCTACACCTTC. It encodes CASSLGAAANYGYTF.

V is TRBV30 and J is TRBJ2-2, with 7 positions matching TRBD1. The trim removed 3 bases at V and 1 base at J, leaving 2 bases unmatched. Germline CDR1 GTSNPN, CDR2 SVGIG (reference sequence). The CDR3 consists of 14 residues. The CDR3 loop reads CAWRRTGNTGELFF. The CDR3 DNA reads TGTGCCTGGAGAAGGACAGGGAACACCGGGGAGCTGTTTTTT.